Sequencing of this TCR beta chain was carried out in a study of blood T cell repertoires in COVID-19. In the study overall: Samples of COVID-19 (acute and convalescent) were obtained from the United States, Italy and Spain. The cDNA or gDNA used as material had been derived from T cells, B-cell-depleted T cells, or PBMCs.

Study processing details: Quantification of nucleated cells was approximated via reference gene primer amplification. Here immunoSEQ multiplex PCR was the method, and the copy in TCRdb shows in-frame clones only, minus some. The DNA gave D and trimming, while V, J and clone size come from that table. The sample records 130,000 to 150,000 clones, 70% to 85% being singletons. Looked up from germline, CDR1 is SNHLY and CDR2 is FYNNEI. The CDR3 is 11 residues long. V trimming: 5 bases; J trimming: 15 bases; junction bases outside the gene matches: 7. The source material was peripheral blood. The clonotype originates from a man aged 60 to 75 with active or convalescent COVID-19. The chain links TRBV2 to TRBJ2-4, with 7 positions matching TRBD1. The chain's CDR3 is CASSPDRFLYF. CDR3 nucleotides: TGTGCCAGCAGTCCGGACAGGTTCTTGTACTTC.